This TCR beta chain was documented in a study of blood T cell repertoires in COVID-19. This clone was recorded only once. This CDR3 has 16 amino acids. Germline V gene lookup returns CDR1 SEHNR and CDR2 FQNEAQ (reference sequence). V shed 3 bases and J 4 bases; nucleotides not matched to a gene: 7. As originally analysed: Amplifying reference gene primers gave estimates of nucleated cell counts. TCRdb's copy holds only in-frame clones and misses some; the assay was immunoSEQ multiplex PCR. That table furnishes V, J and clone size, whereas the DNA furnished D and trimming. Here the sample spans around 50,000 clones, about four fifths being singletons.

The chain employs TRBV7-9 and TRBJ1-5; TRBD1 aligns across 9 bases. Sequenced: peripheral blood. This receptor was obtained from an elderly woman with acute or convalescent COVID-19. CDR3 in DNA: TGTGCCAGCAGCTTGGGACAGGGCGGGATAAATCAGCCCCAGCATTTT. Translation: CASSLGQGGINQPQHF.